The 14 T cell receptor beta chains presented below share a single source sample, sequenced in a study of blood T cells in healthy people across ages. For the second PCR, which ran for 7 to 11 cycles, a sample-barcoded 5' primer and a J-beta primer mix were used. TCRdb redid the calling of the 5' RACE reads with MiXCR, one entry per CDR3 protein. This sample has some 1.5 million distinct CDR3 sequences; less than 45% occur once, and the top ten carry 4%. The sample consisted of blood. Every receptor here comes from a woman between 18 and 30 years old in good health.

There are a few counts of this clonotype. V usage is TRBV19 and J usage is TRBJ2-1, with no clear D. There are 13 residues in the CDR3. V lost 4 bases and J 6 bases, leaving 10 bases between the germline ends. From germline, CDR1 is LNHDA and CDR2 SQIVND (reference sequence). The DNA of the CDR3 is TGTGCCAGTAGTACGGACCTTTTCAATGAGCAGTTCTTC. It codes for CASSTDLFNEQFF. The full variable domain, completed using reference TRBV19 and TRBJ2-1, is DGGITQSPKYLFRKEGQNVTLSCEQNLNHDAMYWYRQDPGQGLRLIYYSQIVNDFQKGDIAEGYSVSREKKESFPLTVTSAQKNPTAFYLCASSTDLFNEQFFGPGTRLTVL.

The chain recombines TRBV7-9 with TRBJ2-1, with 7 positions matching TRBD1. In germline, CDR1 is SEHNR, CDR2 FQNEAQ (reference sequence). The CDR3 is made up of 17 amino acids. J was trimmed by 3 bases and V by 6 bases; bases with no gene match: 14. CDR3 DNA: TGTGCCAGCAGACCGACCGTTACAGGGGCGATCTACAATGAGCAGTTCTTC. Amino acid sequence: CASRPTVTGAIYNEQFF.

This clonotype was observed a handful of times. The chain links TRBV29-1 to TRBJ2-2; 8 bases align to TRBD1. This CDR3 spans 15 amino acids. CDR1 and CDR2 (germline): SQVTM, ANQGSEA. V lost 5 bases, J lost 2 bases, and 7 bases stayed unmatched. CDR3 loop: CSVWAGQGNTGELFF. The CDR3 nucleotides are TGCAGCGTTTGGGCAGGACAGGGAAACACCGGGGAGCTGTTTTTT.

V and J are TRBV3-1 and TRBJ2-1, with unresolved D. The CDR3 sequence is 13 residues long. V was shortened by 3 bases and J by 8 bases, with 11 bases between the two germline ends. The germline V gene encodes CDR1 LGHDT and CDR2 YNNKEL (reference sequence). The DNA for the CDR3 is TGTGCCAGCAGCCAGTTAGTTTGGGATGAGCAGTTCTTC. Protein: CASSQLVWDEQFF.

The chain carries TRBV7-2 and TRBJ2-1; D not resolved. Trimming left V 1 base short and J 10 bases short, with 14 bases between. CDR3 size: 14 residues. In germline, CDR1 is SGHTA, CDR2 FQGNSA. The CDR3 DNA reads as TGTGCCAGCAGCTTAGGGTGGGGTTGGTACGAGCAGTTCTTC. Translated: CASSLGWGWYEQFF. Full variable domain (missing parts from reference TRBV7-2 and TRBJ2-1): GAGVSQSPSNKVTEKGKDVELRCDPISGHTALYWYRQSLGQGLEFLIYFQGNSAPDKSGLPSDRFSAERTGGSVSTLTIQRTQQEDSAVYLCASSLGWGWYEQFFGPGTRLTVL.

This clonotype came up many times. CDR3 amino acids: CASSPTSYEQYF. The CDR3 DNA reads as TGTGCCAGCAGTCCCACCTCCTACGAGCAGTACTTC. V usage is TRBV12-3 or TRBV12-4 and J usage is TRBJ2-7; D is unclear. The CDR3 extends over 12 amino acids. V dropped 5 bases and J dropped 0 bases, with 5 bases sitting between them.

On this clonotype itself: A junction end diverges from the germline sequence, so it may reflect a read error. J is TRBJ2-3 and V is TRBV27; no firm D call. There are 12 residues in the CDR3. CDR1 MNHEY and CDR2 SMNVEV come from the germline V gene (reference sequence). The CDR3 DNA is TGTGCCTGCAGTTTTTTAGGGGATACGCAGTATTTT. It codes for CACSFLGDTQYF.

The chain employs TRBV27 and TRBJ1-2; possible D gene TRBD1, 6 bases. The germline CDR1 and CDR2 sequences are MNHEY and SMNVEV (reference sequence). The V end lost 1 base, the J end lost 13 bases, and 13 bases lay between the germline ends. The CDR3 runs to 12 residues. The CDR3 loop reads CASSLWGQPATF. As DNA, the CDR3 is TGTGCCAGCAGTTTATGGGGACAACCGGCCACCTTC.

This clonotype has just a few counts. V and J are TRBV7-9 and TRBJ2-7, with a weak D call TRBD2 (5 bases). V gave up 5 bases and J gave up 4 bases, with 15 bases separating them. Germline lookup yields CDR1 SEHNR and CDR2 FQNEAQ (reference sequence). The CDR3 sequence is 14 residues long. CDR3 loop: CASSRAGIPYEQYF. In DNA form, the CDR3 reads TGTGCCAGCAGCCGGGCCGGGATTCCTTACGAGCAGTACTTC.

This rearrangement joins TRBV7-3 to TRBJ2-1, with 11 bases matching TRBD2. Germline V gene data show CDR1 as SGHTA and CDR2 as FQGTGA. This CDR3 comprises 16 residues. V trimming: 5 bases; J trimming: 7 bases; junction bases outside the gene matches: 10. The CDR3 nucleotides read TGTGCCAGCAGCCCTTCCACTAGCGGGAGTATGAATGAGCAGTTCTTC. Translating it yields CASSPSTSGSMNEQFF.

The gene calls are TRBV13 and TRBJ2-5; tentatively, D is TRBD2 (6 bases). Germline CDR1 is PRHDT and CDR2 is FYEKMQ (reference sequence). The CDR3 length is 18 residues. V lost 4 bases and J 5 bases, leaving 26 bases between the germline ends. As DNA, the CDR3 is TGTGCCAGCAGCTCCGGATTTGGCGGGGCCTCACCAAGGGAGACCCAGTACTTC. Amino acids: CASSSGFGGASPRETQYF.

Comments on this clonotype: The junction does not match germline at one end; this may be a read error. The chain has TRBV6-6 and TRBJ2-7, with TRBD1 matching 9 bases. Germline V gene sequence: CDR1 MNHNY, CDR2 SVGAGI (reference sequence). The CDR3 covers 15 residues. Here the CDR3 reads CASKNAGTGFGEQYF. In DNA, the CDR3 is TGTGCCAGCAAGAACGCTGGGACAGGGTTTGGGGAGCAGTATTTC.

The gene calls are TRBV9 and TRBJ2-7; no clear D. CDR1 and CDR2 from the germline V gene are SGDLS and YYNGEE. Trimming removed 7 bases from V and 0 bases from J, with 14 bases in between. There are 14 residues in the CDR3. CDR3 nucleotide sequence: TGTGCCAGCTCCATACACCCAAGCTCCTACGAGCAGTACTTC. Translating it yields CASSIHPSSYEQYF.

The V and J genes are TRBV6-2 or TRBV6-3 and TRBJ2-1; TRBD2 aligns across 8 bases. Germline V gene data show CDR1 as MNHEY and CDR2 as SVGEGT. V lost 0 bases and J lost 15; bases outside the gene matches: 7. This CDR3 has 13 amino acids. CDR3 in amino acids: CASSYSFAGGRFF. CDR3 nucleotides: TGTGCCAGCAGTTACTCATTTGCGGGGGGACGGTTCTTC.